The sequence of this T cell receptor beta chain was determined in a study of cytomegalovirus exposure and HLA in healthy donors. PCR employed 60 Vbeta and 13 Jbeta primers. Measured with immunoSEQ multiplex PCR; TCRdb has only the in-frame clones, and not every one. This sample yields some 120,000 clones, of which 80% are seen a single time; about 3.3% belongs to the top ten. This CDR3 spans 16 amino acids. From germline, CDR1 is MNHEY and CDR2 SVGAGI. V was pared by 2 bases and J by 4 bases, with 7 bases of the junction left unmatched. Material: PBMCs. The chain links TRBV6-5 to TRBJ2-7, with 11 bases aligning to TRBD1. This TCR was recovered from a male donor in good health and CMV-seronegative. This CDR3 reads CASSYGQGARVYEQYF. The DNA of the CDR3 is TGTGCCAGCAGTTACGGACAGGGGGCGCGGGTATACGAGCAGTACTTC.